The 15 T cell receptor beta chains presented below share a single source sample, sequenced in a study of blood T cells in healthy people across ages. With a J-beta primer mix and a sample-barcoded 5' primer, a second PCR ran roughly 6 to 12 cycles. TCRdb re-analysed the 5' RACE reads in MiXCR, keeping a single row per CDR3 protein. The sample lists about 1,000,000 distinct CDR3 sequences, under 45% occurring once. What was sequenced was blood. These TCRs come from a woman aged 55-69 years in good health.

The table lists this clonotype with many counts. This sequence joins TRBV7-2 and TRBJ2-5, with TRBD1 as a possible D gene (6 bases). CDR3 length: 14 residues. Germline assignment: CDR1 SGHTA and CDR2 FQGNSA. V lost 4 bases and J 2 bases, leaving 11 bases between the germline ends. The CDR3 is CASSSNRGQETQYF. CDR3 DNA sequence: TGTGCCAGCAGCTCGAATAGGGGGCAAGAGACCCAGTACTTC.

J is TRBJ2-5 and V is TRBV28; possible D gene TRBD2, 5 bases. The J call may be incorrect, as the DNA end agrees better with TRBJ2-1. CDR1 is MDHEN and CDR2 is SYDVKM in the germline V gene. This CDR3 contains 16 residues. The CDR3 DNA sequence: TGTGCCAGCAGTTTAGAGGGTCAGGAACTCCAAGAGACCCAGTTCTTC. Translated, it gives CASSLEGQELQETQFF.

The chain is built from TRBV29-1 and TRBJ2-7; TRBD1 matches 7 bases. Trimming took 8 bases from V and 4 from J; bases not matched to a gene: 11. The CDR3 is 13 amino acids. The germline V gene has CDR1 SQVTM and CDR2 ANQGSEA. The CDR3 loop is CSSRDSGGYEQYF. CDR3 nucleotides: TGCAGCAGTCGGGACAGCGGTGGATACGAGCAGTACTTC.

This clonotype was counted a few times. This chain uses TRBV6-2 or TRBV6-3 with TRBJ2-7; weak D call: TRBD2 (6 bases). Germline CDR1 and CDR2: MNHEY and SVGEGT. The ends were cut back, 6 bases at V and 5 bases at J, with 17 bases in the middle. This CDR3 is 14 amino acids long. CDR3 amino acids: CASRPDLPSDEQYF. The CDR3 nucleotides read TGTGCCAGCAGACCCGACCTACCTAGCGACGAGCAGTACTTC.

This chain joins TRBV12-3 or TRBV12-4 and TRBJ2-5; 7 bases line up with TRBD2. CDR3 length: 14 residues. With V trimmed by 4 bases and J by 11 bases, 13 bases remained unmatched. This CDR3 is CASSSGRHRDEQYF. The DNA of the CDR3 is TGTGCCAGCAGTTCCGGGAGGCATAGGGATGAGCAGTACTTC.

The gene calls are TRBV10-3 and TRBJ2-5, with D possibly TRBD2 on 7 matching bases. The J call is doubtful: the DNA matches TRBJ2-7 better. CDR1 is ENHRY, CDR2 SYGVKD, per germline. CDR3 size: 14 residues. The CDR3 nucleotides are TGTGCCATCAGTGAGTTTACGGGGGGCCACGAGCAGTACTTC. This sequence encodes CAISEFTGGHEQYF.

The chain joins TRBV7-2 to TRBJ2-1; D may match TRBD1 or TRBD2 (5 bases each). Germline V gene data show CDR1 as SGHTA and CDR2 as FQGNSA. The CDR3 extends over 15 amino acids. V gave up 7 bases and J gave up 4 bases, with 17 bases separating them. CDR3 in amino acids: CASTPGAGSYNEQFF. Here the CDR3 DNA reads TGTGCCAGCACCCCCGGGGCAGGTTCTTACAATGAGCAGTTCTTC.

The CDR3 sequence: CASSKTGVHSPLHF. The CDR3 DNA sequence: TGTGCCAGCAGCAAAACAGGGGTCCATTCACCCCTCCACTTT. V usage is TRBV21-1 and J usage is TRBJ1-6; no DNA check was done on the table's D call, TRBD1. TRBV21-1 is shown as a pseudogene. The CDR3 contains 14 residues.

The chain recombines TRBV28 with TRBJ2-7; either TRBD1 or TRBD2 may supply D (5 bases each). The CDR3 length is 14 residues. Looked up from germline, CDR1 is MDHEN and CDR2 is SYDVKM. The V and J ends lost 2 bases and 3 bases respectively, with 11 bases between them. The CDR3 bases are TGTGCCAGCAGTTTACAGGGAGAGGGCTACGAGCAGTACTTC. Translated, it gives CASSLQGEGYEQYF. The complete variable domain, with remaining parts taken from reference TRBV28 and TRBJ2-7, reads DVKVTQSSRYLVKRTGEKVFLECVQDMDHENMFWYRQDPGLGLRLIYFSYDVKMKEKGDIPEGYSVSREKKERFSLILESASTNQTSMYLCASSLQGEGYEQYFGPGTRLTVT.

This chain connects TRBV20-1 to TRBJ2-5; TRBD1 matches at 7 bases. The V gene end was trimmed by 3 bases and the J gene end by 1 base; junction bases not matched to a gene: 5. Germline CDR1 reads DFQATT; CDR2 reads SNEGSKA (reference sequence). The CDR3 totals 14 residues. The CDR3 DNA follows: TGCAGTGCTAGCCCAGACAGGGCCCAAGAGACCCAGTACTTC. It codes for CSASPDRAQETQYF.

This rearrangement joins TRBV15 to TRBJ1-1, with TRBD1 identical over 11 bases. Losses at the gene ends were 6 bases for V and 3 bases for J; bases not matched to a gene: 3. CDR1 and CDR2 from the germline V gene are LNHNV and YYDKDF (reference sequence). The CDR3 runs to 14 residues. The CDR3: CATRDRGPHTEAFF. CDR3 nucleotides: TGTGCCACCAGGGACAGGGGGCCTCACACTGAAGCTTTCTTT.

This clonotype has only a few counts. This chain links TRBV4-2 with TRBJ2-3; perhaps TRBD1 as D (6 bases). Trimming removed 2 bases from V and 6 bases from J, with 24 bases in between. CDR1 is LGHNA, CDR2 YNFKEQ, per germline. The CDR3 totals 18 residues. The CDR3 DNA reads TGTGCCAGCAGCCAAAATAGGGGTCCCGGACAGTCAGCCGATACGCAGTATTTT. Amino acids: CASSQNRGPGQSADTQYF.

This clonotype was counted a few times. V and J are TRBV9 and TRBJ2-3, with no clear D. The CDR3 covers 12 residues. Germline CDR1 is SGDLS and CDR2 is YYNGEE. V was cut by 3 bases and J by 4 bases, with 6 bases left in between. In DNA, the CDR3 is TGTGCCAGCAGCGGACCGGCAGATACGCAGTATTTT. It encodes CASSGPADTQYF.

This clonotype was seen a few times. The chain carries TRBV5-1 and TRBJ2-6; possible D gene TRBD2, 6 bases. The V gene's germline CDR1 is SGHRS and CDR2 YFSETQ. V shed 4 bases and J shed 9 bases, with 20 bases lying between them. The CDR3 is 16 residues long. The CDR3 region has the DNA TGCGCCAGCAGCAGGATAGGAGGGACCGTATTCAACGTCCTGACTTTC. Amino acid sequence: CASSRIGGTVFNVLTF.

The gene calls are TRBV30 and TRBJ2-7, with 11 positions matching TRBD2. V dropped 7 bases and J dropped 6; count of bases not matched to a gene: 5. Germline lookup yields CDR1 GTSNPN and CDR2 SVGIG (reference sequence). This CDR3 is 12 amino acids long. Here the CDR3 DNA reads TGTGCCTTGACTAGCGGGAAAGGCGAGCAGTACTTC. Amino acid sequence: CALTSGKGEQYF.